This T cell receptor beta chain was retrieved from a study of T cells in Graves' hyperthyroidism and ophthalmopathy. This clonotype was seen a few times. Germline CDR1 is MNHEY and CDR2 is SVGAGI. Trimming removed 2 bases from V and 8 bases from J, with 10 bases in between. The CDR3 has 13 amino acids. Amplification of TCR beta CDR3 regions used RNA as the template. With the HTBI primer set, the TCR CDR3 went through a first round of RT-PCR. A single record per CDR3 protein comes from TCRdb applying MiXCR to the multiplex PCR reads. Among some 800,000 distinct CDR3 sequences listed, around 39% were seen once.

The rearrangement uses TRBV6-5 and TRBJ1-5; D gene ambiguous. The specimen sequenced was blood. The sequence was obtained from a man aged 18 to 29 with Graves' hyperthyroidism. This CDR3 reads CASSYRAREPQHF. The CDR3 DNA reads as TGTGCCAGCAGTTACAGGGCCCGGGAGCCCCAGCATTTT.